These T cell receptor beta chains were read from a single sample in a study of cytomegalovirus exposure and HLA in healthy donors. Measured with immunoSEQ multiplex PCR; TCRdb has only the in-frame clones, and not every one. The sample contains 150,000 to 200,000 clones, more than 70% of which appear only once. The sample comprised PBMCs. Source of these receptors: a woman in her late teens or twenties in good health and CMV-seronegative. Each CDR3 is given with its conserved first and last residue. Fields, in order: CDR3 length, J gene, V gene, clone size, D gene, CDR3 protein, CDR3 DNA. A D gene is named only where the DNA matches it firmly. A row's size may be missing; if present it is once, few, many or a size class.

>13|TRBJ1-2|TRBV6-4|.|TRBD1
CASSASATGGYTF
TGTGCCAGCAGTGCGTCGGCGACAGGGGGCTACACCTTC
>13|TRBJ2-1|TRBV2|.|.
CATREAPDNEQFF
TGTGCCACCAGGGAGGCCCCCGACAATGAGCAGTTCTTC
>12|TRBJ2-1|TRBV5-1|.|.
CASSLPDNEQFF
TGCGCCAGCAGCTTGCCAGACAATGAGCAGTTCTTC
>15|TRBJ1-5|TRBV27|.|TRBD1
CASSSGQGLGQPQHF
TGTGCCAGCAGCTCCGGACAGGGGTTGGGTCAGCCCCAGCATTTT
>15|TRBJ2-1|TRBV7-9|.|.
CASSLGAQSNNEQFF
TGTGCCAGCAGCTTAGGGGCACAATCAAACAATGAGCAGTTCTTC
>13|TRBJ1-1|TRBV18|.|.
CASFSPMNTEAFF
TGTGCCAGCTTTTCCCCTATGAACACTGAAGCTTTCTTT
>16|TRBJ2-7|TRBV4-1|.|TRBD1
CASSQGGQGAVYEQYF
TGCGCCAGCAGCCAAGGGGGACAGGGGGCAGTCTACGAGCAGTACTTC
>15|TRBJ1-4|TRBV9|.|.
CASSPHGQSNEKLFF
TGTGCCAGCAGCCCACATGGACAGTCAAATGAAAAACTGTTTTTT
>13|TRBJ1-1|TRBV7-9|.|.
CASGIRGDTEAFF
TGTGCCAGCGGCATCCGAGGAGACACTGAAGCTTTCTTT
>16|TRBJ1-3|TRBV30|once|TRBD1
CAWSLGTGGSGNTIYF
TGTGCCTGGAGTCTAGGGACAGGGGGCAGTGGAAACACCATATATTTT
>14|TRBJ1-5|TRBV9|.|TRBD1
CASSGGQANQPQHF
TGTGCCAGCAGCGGGGGACAGGCGAATCAGCCCCAGCATTTT
>15|TRBJ1-1|TRBV18|.|.
CASSIQGRGNTEAFF
TGTGCCAGCTCAATTCAGGGGCGCGGGAACACTGAAGCTTTCTTT
>15|TRBJ2-5|TRBV5-1|.|TRBD1
CASSYLRGQGETQYF
TGCGCCAGCAGCTACCTTAGAGGACAGGGCGAGACCCAGTACTTC
>14|TRBJ1-2|TRBV15|.|TRBD1
CATSRDIGGGGYTF
TGTGCCACCAGCAGAGATATAGGGGGCGGTGGCTACACCTTC
>12|TRBJ1-5|TRBV25-1|.|.
CASSYPGQPQHF
TGTGCCAGCAGTTACCCGGGTCAGCCCCAGCATTTT
>15|TRBJ2-7|TRBV5-4|.|.
CASSTPLGARNEQYF
TGTGCCAGCAGCACTCCGCTGGGGGCGAGGAACGAGCAGTACTTC
>14|TRBJ2-1|TRBV6-5|.|TRBD2
CATTRLAGVNEQFF
TGTGCCACCACCCGGCTAGCGGGAGTTAATGAGCAGTTCTTC
>15|TRBJ1-6|TRBV30|.|.
CAWSARVSYNSPLHF
TGTGCCTGGAGTGCGAGGGTATCCTATAATTCACCCCTCCACTTT
>14|TRBJ2-1|TRBV5-1|.|.
CASNRQPQVDEQFF
TGCGCCAGCAACCGACAGCCCCAAGTGGATGAGCAGTTCTTC
>16|TRBJ2-1|TRBV27|.|TRBD2
CASSRLAGATYNEQFF
TGTGCCAGCAGCCGCTTGGCGGGAGCGACCTACAATGAGCAGTTCTTC
>15|TRBJ2-3|TRBV2|.|TRBD2
CASTPDSGGAGTQYF
TGTGCCAGCACCCCTGACAGCGGGGGGGCGGGTACGCAGTATTTT
>12|TRBJ1-5|TRBV2|few|.
CASSESGQPQHF
TGTGCCAGCAGTGAGTCGGGTCAGCCCCAGCATTTT
>12|TRBJ2-5|TRBV6-5|.|.
CASSGGKETQYF
TGTGCCAGCAGTGGGGGGAAGGAGACCCAGTACTTC